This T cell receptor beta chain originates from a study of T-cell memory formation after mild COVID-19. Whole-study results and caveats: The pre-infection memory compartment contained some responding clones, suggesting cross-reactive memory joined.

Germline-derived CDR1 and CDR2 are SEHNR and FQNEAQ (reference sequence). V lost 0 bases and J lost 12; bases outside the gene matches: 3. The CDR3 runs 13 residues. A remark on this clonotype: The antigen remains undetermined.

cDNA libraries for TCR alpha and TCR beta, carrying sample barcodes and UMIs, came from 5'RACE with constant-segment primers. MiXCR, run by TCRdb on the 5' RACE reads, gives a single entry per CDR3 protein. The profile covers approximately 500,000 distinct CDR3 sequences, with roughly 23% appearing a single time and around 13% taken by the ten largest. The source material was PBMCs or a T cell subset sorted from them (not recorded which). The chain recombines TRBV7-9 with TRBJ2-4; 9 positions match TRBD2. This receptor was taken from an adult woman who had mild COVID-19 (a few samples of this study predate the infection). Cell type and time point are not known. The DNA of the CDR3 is TGTGCCAGCAGCTTAGCTAGCGGGAGCACTCAGTACTTC. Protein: CASSLASGSTQYF.